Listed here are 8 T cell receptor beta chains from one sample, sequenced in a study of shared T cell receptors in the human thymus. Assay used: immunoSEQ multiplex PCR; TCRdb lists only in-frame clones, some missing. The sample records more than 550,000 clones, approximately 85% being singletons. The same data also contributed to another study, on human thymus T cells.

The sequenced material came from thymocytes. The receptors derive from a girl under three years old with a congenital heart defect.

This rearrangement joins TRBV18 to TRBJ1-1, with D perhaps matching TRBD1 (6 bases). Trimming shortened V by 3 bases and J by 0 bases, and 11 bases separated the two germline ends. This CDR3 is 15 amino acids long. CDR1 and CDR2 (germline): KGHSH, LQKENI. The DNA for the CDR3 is TGTGCCAGCTCACCTGGGGCAGGGGTGAACACTGAAGCTTTCTTT. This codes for CASSPGAGVNTEAFF.

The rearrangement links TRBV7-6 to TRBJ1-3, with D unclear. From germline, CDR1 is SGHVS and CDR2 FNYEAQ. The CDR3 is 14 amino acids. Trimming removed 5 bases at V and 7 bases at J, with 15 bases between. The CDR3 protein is CASSPQRAPNTIYF. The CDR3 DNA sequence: TGTGCCAGCAGCCCCCAGAGGGCACCTAACACCATATATTTT.

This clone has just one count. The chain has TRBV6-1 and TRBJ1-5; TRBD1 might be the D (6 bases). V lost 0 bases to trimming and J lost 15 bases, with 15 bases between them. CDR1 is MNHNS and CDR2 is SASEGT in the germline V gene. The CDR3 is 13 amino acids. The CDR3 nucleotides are TGTGCCAGCAGTGAAGCGCTACAGGGAAGGAGGCATTTT. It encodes CASSEALQGRRHF.

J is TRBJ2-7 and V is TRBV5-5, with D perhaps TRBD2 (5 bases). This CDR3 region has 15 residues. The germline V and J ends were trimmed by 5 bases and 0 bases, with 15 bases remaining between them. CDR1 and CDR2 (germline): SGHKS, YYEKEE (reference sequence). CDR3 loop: CASRGGRGSSYEQYF. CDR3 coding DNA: TGTGCCAGCAGGGGCGGTAGAGGGAGCTCCTACGAGCAGTACTTC.

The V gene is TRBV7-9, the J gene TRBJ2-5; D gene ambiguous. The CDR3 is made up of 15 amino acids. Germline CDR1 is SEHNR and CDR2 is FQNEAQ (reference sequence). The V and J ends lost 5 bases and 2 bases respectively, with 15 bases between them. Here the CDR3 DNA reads TGTGCCAGCAGCCAGTGGCTAGAACATCAAGAGACCCAGTACTTC. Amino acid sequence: CASSQWLEHQETQYF.

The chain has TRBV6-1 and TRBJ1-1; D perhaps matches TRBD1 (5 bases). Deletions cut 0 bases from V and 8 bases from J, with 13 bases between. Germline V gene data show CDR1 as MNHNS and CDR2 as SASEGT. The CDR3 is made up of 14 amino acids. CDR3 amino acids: CASSEAGGVAEAFF. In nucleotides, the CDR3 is TGTGCCAGCAGTGAAGCGGGGGGGGTTGCAGAAGCTTTCTTT.

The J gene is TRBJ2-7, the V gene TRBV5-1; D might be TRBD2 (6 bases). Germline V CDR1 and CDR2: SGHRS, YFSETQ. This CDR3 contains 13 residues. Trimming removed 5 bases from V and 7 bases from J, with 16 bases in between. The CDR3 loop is CASSVFGGPEQYF. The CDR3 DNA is TGCGCCAGCAGTGTCTTCGGGGGACCTGAGCAGTACTTC.

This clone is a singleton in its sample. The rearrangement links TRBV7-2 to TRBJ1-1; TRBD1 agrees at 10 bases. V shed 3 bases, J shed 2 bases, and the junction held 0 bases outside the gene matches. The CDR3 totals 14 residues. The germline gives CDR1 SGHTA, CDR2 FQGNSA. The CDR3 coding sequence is TGTGCCAGCAGCTTGACAGGGGGCAACACTGAAGCTTTCTTT. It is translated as CASSLTGGNTEAFF. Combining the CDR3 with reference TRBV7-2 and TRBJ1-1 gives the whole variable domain GAGVSQSPSNKVTEKGKDVELRCDPISGHTALYWYRQSLGQGLEFLIYFQGNSAPDKSGLPSDRFSAERTGGSVSTLTIQRTQQEDSAVYLCASSLTGGNTEAFFGQGTRLTVV.